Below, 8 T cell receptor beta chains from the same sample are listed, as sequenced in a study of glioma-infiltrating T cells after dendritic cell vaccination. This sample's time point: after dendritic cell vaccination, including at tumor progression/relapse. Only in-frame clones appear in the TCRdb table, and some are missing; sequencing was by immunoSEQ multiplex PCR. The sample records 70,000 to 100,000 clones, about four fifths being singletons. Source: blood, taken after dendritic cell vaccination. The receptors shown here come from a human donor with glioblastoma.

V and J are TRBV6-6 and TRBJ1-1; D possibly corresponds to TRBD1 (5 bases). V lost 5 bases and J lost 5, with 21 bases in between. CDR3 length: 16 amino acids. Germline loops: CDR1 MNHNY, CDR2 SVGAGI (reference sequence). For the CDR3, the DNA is TGTGCCAGCAGTCTCAGCCTCGGGGGAGTTAGTACTGAAGCTTTCTTT. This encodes CASSLSLGGVSTEAFF.

The CDR3 DNA follows: TGTGCCAGCAGCTTGTTAGGGGGCACTCAGCCCCAGCATTTT. It codes for CASSLLGGTQPQHF. The chain is built from TRBV5-4 and TRBJ1-5; 7 bases are shared with TRBD1. The germline gives CDR1 SGHNT, CDR2 YYREEE (reference sequence). There are 14 residues in the CDR3. The trim removed 1 base at V and 6 bases at J, leaving 4 bases unmatched. The full variable domain, its missing parts supplied by reference TRBV5-4 and TRBJ1-5, is ETGVTQSPTHLIKTRGQQVTLRCSSQSGHNTVSWYQQALGQGPQFIFQYYREEENGRGNFPPRFSGLQFPNYSSELNVNALELDDSALYLCASSLLGGTQPQHFGDGTRLSIL.

CDR3 sequence: CASSFKTFSDTEAFF. CDR3 nucleotide sequence: TGTGCCAGCAGCTTTAAGACATTTTCCGACACTGAAGCTTTCTTT. V gene TRBV5-4 combines with J gene TRBJ1-1, with no clear D. Germline CDR1 SGHNT, CDR2 YYREEE (reference sequence). The CDR3 runs 15 residues. The V and J ends lost 2 bases and 3 bases respectively, with 14 bases between them.

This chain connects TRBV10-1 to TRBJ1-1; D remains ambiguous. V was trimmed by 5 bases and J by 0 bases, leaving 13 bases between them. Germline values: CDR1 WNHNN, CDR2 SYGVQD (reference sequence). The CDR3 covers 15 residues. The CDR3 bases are TGCGCCAGCAGTTTGGGTCCTAGCCTGAACACTGAAGCTTTCTTT. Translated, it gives CASSLGPSLNTEAFF.

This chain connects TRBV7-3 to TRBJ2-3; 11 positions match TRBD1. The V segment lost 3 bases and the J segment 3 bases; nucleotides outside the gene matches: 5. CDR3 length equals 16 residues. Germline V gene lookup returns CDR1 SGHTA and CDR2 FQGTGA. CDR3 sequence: CASSLAGTGGTDTQYF. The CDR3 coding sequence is TGTGCCAGCAGCTTGGCCGGGACAGGGGGAACAGATACGCAGTATTTT. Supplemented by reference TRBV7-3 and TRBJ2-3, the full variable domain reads GAGVSQTPSNKVTEKGKYVELRCDPISGHTALYWYRQSLGQGPEFLIYFQGTGAADDSGLPNDRFFAVRPEGSVSTLKIQRTERGDSAVYLCASSLAGTGGTDTQYFGPGTRLTVL.

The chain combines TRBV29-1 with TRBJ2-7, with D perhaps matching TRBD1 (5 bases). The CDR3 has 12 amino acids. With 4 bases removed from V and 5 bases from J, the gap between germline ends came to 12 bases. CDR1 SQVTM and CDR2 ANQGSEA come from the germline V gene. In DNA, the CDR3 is TGCAGCGTTGTGTCAGGGATCAACGAGCAGTACTTC. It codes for CSVVSGINEQYF.

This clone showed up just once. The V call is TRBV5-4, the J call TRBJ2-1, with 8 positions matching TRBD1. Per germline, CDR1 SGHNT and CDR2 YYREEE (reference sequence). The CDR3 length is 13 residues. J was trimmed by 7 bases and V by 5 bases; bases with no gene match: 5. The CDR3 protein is CASSLDRGNEQFF. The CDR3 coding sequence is TGTGCCAGCAGTCTCGACAGGGGAAATGAGCAGTTCTTC. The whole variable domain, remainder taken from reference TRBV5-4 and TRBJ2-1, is ETGVTQSPTHLIKTRGQQVTLRCSSQSGHNTVSWYQQALGQGPQFIFQYYREEENGRGNFPPRFSGLQFPNYSSELNVNALELDDSALYLCASSLDRGNEQFFGPGTRLTVL.

CDR3 in amino acids: CASSLGTYSNTGELFF. The CDR3 DNA reads as TGTGCCAGCAGCTTGGGCACTTACTCGAACACCGGGGAGCTGTTTTTT. The genes are TRBV11-3 and TRBJ2-2; D is ambiguous. Germline values: CDR1 SGHNT, CDR2 YENEEA. Trimming removed 3 bases from V and 0 bases from J, with 11 bases in between. The CDR3 extends over 16 amino acids.